This is a list of T cell receptor beta chains from one sample in a study of blood T cell repertoires in COVID-19. Sequencing was performed with immunoSEQ multiplex PCR; in TCRdb, only in-frame clones are kept and a portion is missing. The sample consists of roughly 100,000 clones, about four fifths of them appearing once. Sequencing used peripheral blood. The receptors were sampled from a man older than 75 with acute or convalescent COVID-19. Both conserved end residues are part of each CDR3. D genes are given only for firm matches. Clone size is not always given. Where it is, it says once, few, many or a class for expanded clones.

V: TRBV2
D: NA
J: TRBJ2-1
size: few
CDR3: CASSAGLTYNEQFF

V: TRBV7-2
D: NA
J: TRBJ1-1
size: NA
CDR3: CASSARDGTEAFF

V: TRBV18
D: NA
J: TRBJ1-2
size: NA
CDR3: CASSQGSTGPSNYGYTF

V: TRBV29-1
D: NA
J: TRBJ2-7
size: NA
CDR3: CSAGQAYEQYF

V: TRBV19
D: NA
J: TRBJ1-1
size: once
CDR3: CASSPNWATEAFF

V: TRBV27
D: TRBD2
J: TRBJ2-1
size: once
CDR3: CASSRASGSVDEQFF

V: TRBV5-5
D: TRBD1
J: TRBJ2-4
size: few
CDR3: CASSPGNRGNIQYF

V: TRBV7-2
D: NA
J: TRBJ1-1
size: NA
CDR3: CASSLVWGENEAFF

V: TRBV6-1
D: TRBD1
J: TRBJ1-2
size: NA
CDR3: CASSESRTGTNYGYTF

V: TRBV30
D: NA
J: TRBJ1-4
size: NA
CDR3: CAWSPGEFGGEKLFF

V: TRBV6-5
D: NA
J: TRBJ2-2
size: NA
CDR3: CASSYYRGNGGELFF

V: TRBV30
D: NA
J: TRBJ1-2
size: few
CDR3: CAWSVWGGGDYGYTF

V: TRBV7-8
D: NA
J: TRBJ1-2
size: few
CDR3: CASSLTSGYGYTF

V: TRBV6-5
D: NA
J: TRBJ1-2
size: NA
CDR3: CASSYGAHSGYTF

V: TRBV5-1
D: TRBD1
J: TRBJ2-1
size: NA
CDR3: CASTLTGGEFNEQFF

V: TRBV19
D: NA
J: TRBJ1-2
size: NA
CDR3: CASNRRQGEANYGYTF

V: TRBV4-2
D: TRBD2
J: TRBJ2-1
size: NA
CDR3: CASSQVSGSTNEQFF

V: TRBV19
D: TRBD1
J: TRBJ1-4
size: NA
CDR3: CASKEGQGVEKLFF

V: TRBV5-1
D: NA
J: TRBJ2-3
size: NA
CDR3: CASSSPGADTQYF

V: TRBV6-5
D: NA
J: TRBJ1-2
size: NA
CDR3: CASMNSLGYGYTF

V: TRBV4-2
D: NA
J: TRBJ2-7
size: few
CDR3: CASSQTTVSSYEQYF

V: TRBV2
D: TRBD1
J: TRBJ1-1
size: NA
CDR3: CASQRQGDLTEAFF

V: TRBV9
D: TRBD1
J: TRBJ2-5
size: NA
CDR3: CASSVTYGRQGQETQYF

V: TRBV27
D: TRBD2
J: TRBJ2-5
size: NA
CDR3: CASSFEGGPEETQYF

V: TRBV19
D: TRBD1
J: TRBJ1-1
size: once
CDR3: CASSIPRTGGIQAFF